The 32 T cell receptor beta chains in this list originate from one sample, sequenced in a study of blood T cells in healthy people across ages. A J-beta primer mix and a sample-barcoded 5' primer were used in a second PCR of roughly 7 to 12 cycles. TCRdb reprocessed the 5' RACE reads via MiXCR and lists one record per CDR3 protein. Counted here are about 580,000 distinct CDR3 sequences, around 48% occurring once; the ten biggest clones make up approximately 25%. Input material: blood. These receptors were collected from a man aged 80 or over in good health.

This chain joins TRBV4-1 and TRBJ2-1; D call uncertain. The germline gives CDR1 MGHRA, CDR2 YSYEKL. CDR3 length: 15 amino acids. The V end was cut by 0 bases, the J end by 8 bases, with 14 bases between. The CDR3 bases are TGCGCCAGCAGCCAAGAAGTGGGCCAGGTCGATGAGCAGTTCTTC. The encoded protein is CASSQEVGQVDEQFF.

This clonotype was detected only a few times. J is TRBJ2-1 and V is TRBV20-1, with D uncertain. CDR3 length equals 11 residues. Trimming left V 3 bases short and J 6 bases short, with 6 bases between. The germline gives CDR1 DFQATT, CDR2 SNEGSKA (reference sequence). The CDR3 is CSASERNEQFF. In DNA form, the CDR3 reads TGCAGTGCTAGTGAGCGCAATGAGCAGTTCTTC.

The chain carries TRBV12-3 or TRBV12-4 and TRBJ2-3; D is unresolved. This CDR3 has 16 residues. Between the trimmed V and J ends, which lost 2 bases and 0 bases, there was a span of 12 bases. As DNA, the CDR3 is TGTGCCAGCAGTTTAAGGTTAGGGTCTAGCACAGATACGCAGTATTTT. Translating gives CASSLRLGSSTDTQYF.

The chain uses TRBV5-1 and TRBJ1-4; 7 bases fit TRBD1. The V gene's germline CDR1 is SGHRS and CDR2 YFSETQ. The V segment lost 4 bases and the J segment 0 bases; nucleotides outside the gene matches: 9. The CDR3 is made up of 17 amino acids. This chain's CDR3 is CASSKQGTIATNEKLFF. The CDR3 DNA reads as TGCGCCAGCAGCAAACAGGGGACAATTGCAACTAATGAAAAACTGTTTTTT.

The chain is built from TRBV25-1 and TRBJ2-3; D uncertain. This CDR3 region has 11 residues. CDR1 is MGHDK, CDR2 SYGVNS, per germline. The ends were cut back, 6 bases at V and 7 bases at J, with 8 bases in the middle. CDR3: CASSRVYTQYF. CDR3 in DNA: TGTGCCAGCAGCCGTGTCTATACGCAGTATTTT.

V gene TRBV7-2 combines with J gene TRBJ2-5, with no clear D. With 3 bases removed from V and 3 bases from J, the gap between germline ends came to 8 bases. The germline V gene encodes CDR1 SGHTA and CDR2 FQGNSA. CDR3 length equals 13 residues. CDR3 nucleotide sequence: TGTGCCAGCAGCTTCCTAGTCGAAGAGACCCAGTACTTC. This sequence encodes CASSFLVEETQYF.

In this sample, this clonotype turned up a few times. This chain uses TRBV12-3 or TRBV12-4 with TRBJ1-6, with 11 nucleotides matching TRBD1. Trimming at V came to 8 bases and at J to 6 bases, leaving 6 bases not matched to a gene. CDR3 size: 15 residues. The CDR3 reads CASGGGQGGNSPLHF. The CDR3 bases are TGTGCCAGCGGGGGGGGACAGGGGGGTAATTCACCCCTCCACTTT.

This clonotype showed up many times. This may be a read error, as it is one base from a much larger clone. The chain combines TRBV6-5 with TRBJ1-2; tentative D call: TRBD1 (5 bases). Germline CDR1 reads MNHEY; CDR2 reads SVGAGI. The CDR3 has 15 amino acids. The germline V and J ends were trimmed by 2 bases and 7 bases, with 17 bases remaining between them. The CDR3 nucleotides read TGTGCCAGCAGTTACGCGAATTTGGGGCGGGGTGGCTACACCTTC. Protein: CASSYANLGRGGYTF.

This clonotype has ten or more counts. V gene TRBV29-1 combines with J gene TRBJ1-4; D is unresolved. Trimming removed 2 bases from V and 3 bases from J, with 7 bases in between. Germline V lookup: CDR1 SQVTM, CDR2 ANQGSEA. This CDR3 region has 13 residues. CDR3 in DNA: TGCAGCGTTGAACAGCAGGCTAATGAAAAACTGTTTTTT. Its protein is CSVEQQANEKLFF.

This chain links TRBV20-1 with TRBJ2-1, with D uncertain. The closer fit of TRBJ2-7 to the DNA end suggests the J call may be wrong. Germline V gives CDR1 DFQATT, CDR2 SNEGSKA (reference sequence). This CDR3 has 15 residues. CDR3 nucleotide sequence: TGCAGTGCTAGAGGTCACACCGGCTCCTACAATGAGCAGTACTTC. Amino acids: CSARGHTGSYNEQYF.

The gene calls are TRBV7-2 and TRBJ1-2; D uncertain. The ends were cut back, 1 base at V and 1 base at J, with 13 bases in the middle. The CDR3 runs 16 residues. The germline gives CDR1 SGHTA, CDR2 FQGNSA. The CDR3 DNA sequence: TGTGCCAGCAGCTTAGAGAAAGGGCGAAGTAACTATGGCTACACCTTC. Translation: CASSLEKGRSNYGYTF.

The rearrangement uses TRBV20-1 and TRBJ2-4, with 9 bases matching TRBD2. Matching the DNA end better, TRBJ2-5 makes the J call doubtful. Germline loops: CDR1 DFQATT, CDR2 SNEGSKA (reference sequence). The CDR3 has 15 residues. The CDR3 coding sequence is TGCAGTGCCCACTCTGGCGGGAGGGCCCCAGAGACCCAGTACTTC. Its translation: CSAHSGGRAPETQYF.

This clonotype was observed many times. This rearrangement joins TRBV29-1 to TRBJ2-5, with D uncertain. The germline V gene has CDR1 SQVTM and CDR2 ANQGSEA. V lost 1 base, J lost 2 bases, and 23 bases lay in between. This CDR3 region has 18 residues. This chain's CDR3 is CSVEVPPGMGSLQETQYF. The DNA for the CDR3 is TGCAGCGTTGAAGTCCCTCCTGGGATGGGCAGCCTTCAAGAGACCCAGTACTTC.

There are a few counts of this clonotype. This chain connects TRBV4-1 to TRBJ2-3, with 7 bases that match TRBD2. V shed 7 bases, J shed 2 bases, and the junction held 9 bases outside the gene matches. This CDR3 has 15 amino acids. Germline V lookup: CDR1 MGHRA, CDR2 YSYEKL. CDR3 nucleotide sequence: TGCGCCAGCAACGGAGCGGGGCTTGCCACAGATACGCAGTATTTT. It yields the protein CASNGAGLATDTQYF.

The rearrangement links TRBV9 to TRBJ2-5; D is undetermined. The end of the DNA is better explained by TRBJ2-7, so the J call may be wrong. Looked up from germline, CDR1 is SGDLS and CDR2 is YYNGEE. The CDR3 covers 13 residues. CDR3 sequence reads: CASSTSGVHEQYF. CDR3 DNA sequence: TGTGCCAGCAGCACGAGTGGGGTCCACGAGCAGTACTTC.

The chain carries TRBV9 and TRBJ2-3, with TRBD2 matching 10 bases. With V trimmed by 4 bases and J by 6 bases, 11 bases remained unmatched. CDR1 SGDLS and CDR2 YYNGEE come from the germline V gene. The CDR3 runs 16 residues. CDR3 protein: CASSPPRSGRADTQYF. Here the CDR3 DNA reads TGTGCCAGCAGCCCTCCAAGGAGCGGGAGGGCCGATACGCAGTATTTT.

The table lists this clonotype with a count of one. CDR3 sequence reads: CASSYKTFPTEAFF. Written as DNA, the CDR3 is TGTGCCAGCAGTTACAAAACCTTCCCCACTGAAGCTTTCTTT. J is TRBJ1-1 and V is TRBV6-5; D is uncertain. Per germline, CDR1 MNHEY and CDR2 SVGAGI. The CDR3 is 14 amino acids. Trimming removed 2 bases from V and 4 bases from J, with 11 bases in between.

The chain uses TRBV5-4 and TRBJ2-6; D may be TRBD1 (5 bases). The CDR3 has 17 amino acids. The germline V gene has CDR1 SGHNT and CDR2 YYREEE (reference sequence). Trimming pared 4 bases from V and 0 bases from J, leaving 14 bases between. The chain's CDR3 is CASSLKIRGSGANVLTF. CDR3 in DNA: TGTGCCAGCAGCCTGAAGATTAGGGGCTCTGGGGCCAACGTCCTGACTTTC.

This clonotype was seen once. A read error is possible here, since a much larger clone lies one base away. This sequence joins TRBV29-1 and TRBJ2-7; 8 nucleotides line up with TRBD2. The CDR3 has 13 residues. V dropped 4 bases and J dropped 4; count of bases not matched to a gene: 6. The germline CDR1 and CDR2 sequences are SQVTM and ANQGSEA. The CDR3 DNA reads TGCAGCGTTGCCAGGACTAGCTCTTACGAGCAGTACTTC. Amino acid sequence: CSVARTSSYEQYF.

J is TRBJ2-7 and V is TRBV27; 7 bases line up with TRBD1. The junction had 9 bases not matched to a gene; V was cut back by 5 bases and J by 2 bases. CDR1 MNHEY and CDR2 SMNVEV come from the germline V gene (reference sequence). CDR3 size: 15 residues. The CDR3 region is CASSRTGTATYEQYF. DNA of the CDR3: TGTGCCAGCAGTCGGACGGGGACAGCCACCTACGAGCAGTACTTC.

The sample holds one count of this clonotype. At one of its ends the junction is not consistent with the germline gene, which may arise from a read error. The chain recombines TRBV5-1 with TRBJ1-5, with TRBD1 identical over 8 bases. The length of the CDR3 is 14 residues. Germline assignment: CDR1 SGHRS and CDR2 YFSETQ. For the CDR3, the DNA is TGCGCCAGCAGCTTACAGGGGGTCTATCAGCCCCTGCATTTT. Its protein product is CASSLQGVYQPLHF.

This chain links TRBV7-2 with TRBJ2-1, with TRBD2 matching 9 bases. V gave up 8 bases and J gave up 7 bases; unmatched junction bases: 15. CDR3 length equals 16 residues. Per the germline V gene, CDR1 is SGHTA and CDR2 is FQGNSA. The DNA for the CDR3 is TGTGCCAGCTTCGGAGCGGGGGGTTATCAAGGGAATGAGCAGTTCTTC. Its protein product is CASFGAGGYQGNEQFF.

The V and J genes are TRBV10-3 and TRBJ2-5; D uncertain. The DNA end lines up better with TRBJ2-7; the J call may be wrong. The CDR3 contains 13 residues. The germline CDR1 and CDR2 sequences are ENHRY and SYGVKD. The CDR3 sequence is CAISALPGHEQYF. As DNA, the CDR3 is TGTGCCATCAGCGCATTGCCCGGACACGAGCAGTACTTC.

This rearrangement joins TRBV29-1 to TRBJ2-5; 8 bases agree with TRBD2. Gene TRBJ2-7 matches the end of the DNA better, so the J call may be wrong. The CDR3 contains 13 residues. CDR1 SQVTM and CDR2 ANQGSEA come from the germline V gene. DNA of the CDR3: TGCAGCGCGGTAAGCGGGAGTCAATACGAGCAGTACTTC. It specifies CSAVSGSQYEQYF.

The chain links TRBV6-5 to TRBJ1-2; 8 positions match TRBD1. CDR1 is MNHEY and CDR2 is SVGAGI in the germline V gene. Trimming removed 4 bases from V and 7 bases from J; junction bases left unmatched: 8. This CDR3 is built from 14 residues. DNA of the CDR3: TGTGCCAGCAGTTCTATGCAGGGGGCGCGTGGCTACACCTTC. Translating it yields CASSSMQGARGYTF.

In DNA form, the CDR3 reads TGTGCCAGCAGCTTAGAGACAGGGGGGTCACCCCTCCACTTT. Its protein product is CASSLETGGSPLHF. This chain links TRBV7-9 with TRBJ1-6; 9 bases line up with TRBD1. Germline CDR1 and CDR2: SEHNR and FQNEAQ (reference sequence). With 1 base clipped from V and 10 bases from J, the junction kept 2 bases outside the gene matches. The CDR3 covers 14 residues.

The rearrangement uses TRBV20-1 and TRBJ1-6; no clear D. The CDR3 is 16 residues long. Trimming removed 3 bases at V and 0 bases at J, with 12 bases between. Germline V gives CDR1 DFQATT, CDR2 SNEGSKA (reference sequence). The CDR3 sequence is CSARRGRSSYNSPLHF. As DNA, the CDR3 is TGCAGTGCTAGGCGGGGTAGGAGCTCCTATAATTCACCCCTCCACTTT.

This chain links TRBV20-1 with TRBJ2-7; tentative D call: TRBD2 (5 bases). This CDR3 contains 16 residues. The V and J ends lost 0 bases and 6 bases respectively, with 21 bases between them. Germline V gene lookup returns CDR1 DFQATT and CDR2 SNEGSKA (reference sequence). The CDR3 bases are TGCAGTGCTAGAGATTCGGGGAACAGTCAAAGGACCGAGCAGTACTTC. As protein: CSARDSGNSQRTEQYF.

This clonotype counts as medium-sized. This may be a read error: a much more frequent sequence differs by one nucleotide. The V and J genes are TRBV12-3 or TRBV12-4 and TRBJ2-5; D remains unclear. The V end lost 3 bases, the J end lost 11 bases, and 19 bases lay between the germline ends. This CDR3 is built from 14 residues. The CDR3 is CASSFGSNHNEQYF. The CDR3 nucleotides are TGTGCCAGCAGTTTTGGGTCCAACCACAATGAGCAGTACTTC.

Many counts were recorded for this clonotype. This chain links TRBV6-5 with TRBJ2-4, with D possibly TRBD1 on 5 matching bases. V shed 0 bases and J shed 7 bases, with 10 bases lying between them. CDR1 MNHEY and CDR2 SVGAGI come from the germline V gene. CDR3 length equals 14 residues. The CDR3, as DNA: TGTGCCAGCAGTTACTCCTCAGGGTCTAACATTCAGTACTTC. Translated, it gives CASSYSSGSNIQYF.

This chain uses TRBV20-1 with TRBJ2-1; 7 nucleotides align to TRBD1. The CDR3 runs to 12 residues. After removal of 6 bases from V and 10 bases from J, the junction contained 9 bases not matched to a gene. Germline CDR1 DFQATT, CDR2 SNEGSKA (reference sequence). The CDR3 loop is CSAHQGVYEQFF. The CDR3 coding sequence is TGCAGTGCCCATCAGGGGGTGTACGAGCAGTTCTTC.

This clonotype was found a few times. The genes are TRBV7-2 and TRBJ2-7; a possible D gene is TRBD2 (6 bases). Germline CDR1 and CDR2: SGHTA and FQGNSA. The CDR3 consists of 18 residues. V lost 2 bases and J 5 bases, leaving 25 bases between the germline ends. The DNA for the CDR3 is TGTGCCAGCAGCTTAAGGATAAGGGGAGGAGGAACGCGTAACGAGCAGTACTTC. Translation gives CASSLRIRGGGTRNEQYF. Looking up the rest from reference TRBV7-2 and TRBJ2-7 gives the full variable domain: GAGVSQSPSNKVTEKGKDVELRCDPISGHTALYWYRQSLGQGLEFLIYFQGNSAPDKSGLPSDRFSAERTGGSVSTLTIQRTQQEDSAVYLCASSLRIRGGGTRNEQYFGPGTRLTVT.